The 23 T cell receptor beta chains below all came from one sample that was sequenced in a study of blood T cell repertoires in COVID-19. Profiled with immunoSEQ multiplex PCR; TCRdb holds only in-frame clones, not every one. The sample consists of some 200,000 clones, approximately 80% of them appearing once. Material for sequencing was PBMCs or T cells enriched from blood (not recorded which). These receptors all come from a man aged 40-49 years who had recovered from COVID-19.

This clone has just one count. The CDR3 coding sequence is TGTGCCAGCAGCAAGGGACAGGGAATCGATGGCTACACCTTC. Amino acids: CASSKGQGIDGYTF. The rearrangement joins TRBV9 to TRBJ1-2; 9 bases map to TRBD1. The junction had 7 bases not matched to a gene; V was cut back by 4 bases and J by 6 bases. Looked up from germline, CDR1 is SGDLS and CDR2 is YYNGEE. The CDR3 extends over 14 amino acids.

The chain is built from TRBV5-6 and TRBJ1-5; 7 nucleotides match TRBD1. Germline lookup yields CDR1 SGHDT and CDR2 YYEEEE. Germline trimming cut 4 bases from V and 7 bases from J; bases unmatched to any gene: 8. This CDR3 region has 14 residues. The CDR3 coding sequence is TGTGCCAGCAGCACAACAGGGGCCGGACAGCCCCAGCATTTT. Translating gives CASSTTGAGQPQHF.

The rearrangement uses TRBV5-5 and TRBJ1-1; maybe TRBD1 (5 bases). The germline CDR1 and CDR2 sequences are SGHKS and YYEKEE (reference sequence). Trimming pared 4 bases from V and 4 bases from J, leaving 17 bases between. This CDR3 has 15 amino acids. This CDR3 reads CASSPTGGSGTEAFF. CDR3 nucleotide sequence: TGTGCCAGCAGCCCAACCGGGGGTTCGGGCACTGAAGCTTTCTTT.

The V gene is TRBV18, the J gene TRBJ2-1; D is possibly TRBD2 (6 bases). The CDR3 is 16 amino acids. V gave up 3 bases and J gave up 3 bases, with 15 bases separating them. The V gene's germline CDR1 is KGHSH and CDR2 LQKENI. CDR3 in amino acids: CASSPRVSGHYNEQFF. The DNA of the CDR3 is TGTGCCAGCTCACCCCGTGTTAGCGGCCACTACAATGAGCAGTTCTTC.

J is TRBJ1-2 and V is TRBV21-1. TRBV21-1 is a pseudogene segment. This CDR3 has 15 residues. CDR3 in amino acids: CASSKVRGPYVGYTF. CDR3 sequence (DNA): TGTGCCAGCAGCAAGGTGAGAGGGCCTTATGTGGGCTACACCTTC.

The chain has TRBV2 and TRBJ1-2, with no clear D. Between the trimmed V and J ends, which lost 0 bases and 8 bases, there was a span of 10 bases. This CDR3 spans 13 amino acids. CDR1 SNHLY and CDR2 FYNNEI come from the germline V gene. The CDR3 sequence: CASSEALLGGYTF. The CDR3 DNA reads TGTGCCAGCAGTGAAGCGCTACTAGGAGGCTACACCTTC.

This chain uses TRBV10-3 with TRBJ2-1, with D hard to call. The CDR3 spans 13 residues. Germline CDR1 is ENHRY and CDR2 is SYGVKD. Trimming took 6 bases from V and 1 from J, leaving 7 bases between them. CDR3 in DNA: TGTGCCATCAGGCTAGATTCCTACAATGAGCAGTTCTTC. Protein sequence: CAIRLDSYNEQFF.

V gene TRBV6-5 combines with J gene TRBJ2-3; D perhaps matches TRBD2 (6 bases). Trimming shortened V by 3 bases and J by 2 bases, and 12 bases separated the two germline ends. There are 15 residues in the CDR3. Per the germline V gene, CDR1 is MNHEY and CDR2 is SVGAGI. DNA for the CDR3: TGTGCCAGCAGTTATGGGACTGACTACACAGATACGCAGTATTTT. Its protein product is CASSYGTDYTDTQYF.

This clone was observed many times. The rearrangement joins TRBV6-1 to TRBJ2-5; 10 nucleotides match TRBD1. Germline assignment: CDR1 MNHNS and CDR2 SASEGT. V was clipped by 0 bases and J by 4 bases; unmatched bases: 2. There are 15 residues in the CDR3. CDR3 sequence reads: CASSEATGGAETQYF. CDR3 DNA sequence: TGTGCCAGCAGTGAAGCGACAGGGGGCGCAGAGACCCAGTACTTC.

A single count supports this clone. One end of the junction varies from germline; a read error may be responsible. The chain recombines TRBV7-2 with TRBJ2-7, with 7 bases identical to TRBD2. Germline V gene lookup returns CDR1 SGHTA and CDR2 FQGNSA. The CDR3 length is 13 residues. The CDR3 protein is CASSLAASYEQYF. The CDR3 DNA reads TGTGCCAGCAGCCTAGCGGCCTCCTACGAGCAGTACTTC.

This chain connects TRBV28 to TRBJ1-1; 10 positions agree with TRBD1. The CDR3 is made up of 19 amino acids. Trimming took 6 bases from V and 1 from J; bases not matched to a gene: 17. From germline, CDR1 is MDHEN and CDR2 SYDVKM. CDR3 amino acids: CASRKGQGRVDAANTEAFF. DNA for the CDR3: TGTGCCAGCAGAAAGGGACAGGGGAGGGTTGATGCGGCGAACACTGAAGCTTTCTTT.

This clone occurred once. The chain links TRBV13 to TRBJ1-2; 12 positions agree with TRBD1. Germline CDR1 and CDR2: PRHDT and FYEKMQ (reference sequence). V lost 5 bases to trimming and J lost 3 bases; unmatched junction nucleotides: 13. CDR3 length equals 18 residues. The CDR3 coding sequence is TGTGCCAGCAGCCGTGCTGGGGGACAGGGGGCGCGAGACTATGGCTACACCTTC. This encodes CASSRAGGQGARDYGYTF.

J is TRBJ2-1 and V is TRBV18; TRBD2 aligns across 9 bases. CDR1 KGHSH and CDR2 LQKENI come from the germline V gene. CDR3 length equals 14 residues. The ends lost 4 bases at V and 9 bases at J; junction bases unmatched: 7. CDR3: CASSLGSGSSEQFF. The CDR3 bases are TGTGCCAGCTCACTTGGTAGCGGGAGCTCTGAGCAGTTCTTC.

The gene calls are TRBV9 and TRBJ1-2; 7 bases fit TRBD1. Germline CDR1 SGDLS, CDR2 YYNGEE. The length of the CDR3 is 19 residues. Trimming removed 0 bases from V and 5 bases from J; junction bases left unmatched: 19. CDR3 protein: CASSVVGTVDLSAEYGYTF. Here the CDR3 DNA reads TGTGCCAGCAGCGTAGTGGGGACAGTAGATTTATCCGCTGAGTATGGCTACACCTTC.

V and J are TRBV3-1 (or the pseudogene TRBV3-2) and TRBJ2-2, with TRBD1 identical over 7 bases. The CDR3 runs to 13 residues. Per germline, CDR1 LGHDT and CDR2 YNNKEL (reference sequence). The trim removed 7 bases at V and 3 bases at J, leaving 2 bases unmatched. The CDR3 region is CASTGGYTGELFF. CDR3 DNA: TGTGCCAGCACAGGGGGTTACACCGGGGAGCTGTTTTTT.

This clone was counted only a few times. The chain employs TRBV5-1 and TRBJ1-2, with D tentatively TRBD1 (6 bases). V was shortened by 4 bases and J by 1 base, with 11 bases between the two germline ends. The CDR3 contains 14 residues. Germline V CDR1 and CDR2: SGHRS, YFSETQ. The CDR3 spells CASSLGQHNYGYTF. The CDR3 DNA follows: TGCGCCAGCAGCCTAGGACAGCATAACTATGGCTACACCTTC.

This clone was detected only once. V gene TRBV7-2 combines with J gene TRBJ2-2; no definite D call. Germline V gene data show CDR1 as SGHTA and CDR2 as FQGNSA. The CDR3 length is 13 residues. V was trimmed by 7 bases and J by 0 bases, leaving 6 bases between them. The CDR3 loop is CASKEPNTGELFF. The DNA of the CDR3 is TGTGCCAGCAAAGAGCCGAACACCGGGGAGCTGTTTTTT.

This clone was recorded only once. V is TRBV28 and J is TRBJ1-2; 8 bases agree with TRBD1. After removal of 5 bases from V and 5 bases from J, the junction contained 4 bases not matched to a gene. In germline, CDR1 is MDHEN, CDR2 SYDVKM. This CDR3 has 13 amino acids. The CDR3 DNA reads TGTGCCAGCAGTCCAGACAGGGGTTATGGCTACACCTTC. Its translation is CASSPDRGYGYTF.

The rearrangement uses TRBV9 and TRBJ1-2; 7 bases are a match to TRBD1. V was pared by 4 bases and J by 6 bases, with 3 bases of the junction left unmatched. The CDR3 length is 12 residues. Germline CDR1 SGDLS, CDR2 YYNGEE. The CDR3 nucleotides read TGTGCCAGCAGCTTTGACAGGGATGGCTACACCTTC. Amino acid sequence: CASSFDRDGYTF.

The CDR3 sequence is CAISEGQGAGGYTF. The CDR3 DNA sequence: TGTGCCATCAGTGAAGGACAGGGGGCAGGCGGCTACACCTTC. The genes are TRBV10-3 and TRBJ1-2; 11 bases are a match to TRBD1. The CDR3 extends over 14 amino acids. The V segment lost 3 bases and the J segment 8 bases; nucleotides outside the gene matches: 5. Germline V lookup: CDR1 ENHRY, CDR2 SYGVKD.

CDR3: CASRIGQGAGGEKLFF. The CDR3 region has the DNA TGCGCCAGCAGGATAGGACAGGGGGCCGGAGGTGAAAAACTGTTTTTT. This chain connects TRBV10-2 to TRBJ1-4, with 11 bases matching TRBD1. Germline V gives CDR1 WSHSY, CDR2 SAAADI. Trimming took 6 bases from V and 7 from J; bases not matched to a gene: 10. CDR3 length equals 16 residues.

The chain is built from TRBV7-3 and TRBJ1-1, with D tentatively TRBD1 (6 bases). This CDR3 has 14 residues. CDR1 and CDR2 (germline): SGHTA, FQGTGA. V shed 6 bases and J shed 5 bases, with 16 bases lying between them. The CDR3 DNA is TGTGCCAGCAGTCCCAGCGGGGGGCGAACTGAAGCTTTCTTT. It specifies CASSPSGGRTEAFF.

The chain employs TRBV7-9 and TRBJ2-2, with a possible D match to TRBD2 (5 bases). The CDR3 extends over 14 amino acids. V lost 4 bases, J lost 8 bases, and 14 bases lay in between. Germline CDR1 reads SEHNR; CDR2 reads FQNEAQ (reference sequence). In nucleotides, the CDR3 is TGTGCCAGCAGCTACTCGGGGAGCCGTGGGGAGCTGTTTTTT. It encodes CASSYSGSRGELFF.